This entry is about one T cell receptor beta chain. It has no known antigen specificity. No base qualities exist here, and no much larger clone lies one base off it. The library relied on the immunoSEQ multiplex PCR assay. A mixture of 60 forward primers for TCR Vbeta segments and 13 reverse primers for TCR Jbeta segments was used in the multiplex PCR. A multiplex PCR assay on genomic DNA amplified the CDR3 region of rearranged TCR beta genes. The Illumina HiSeq System was used to sequence the amplified TCR beta libraries as 87-base-pair reads. Under the source paper's analysis protocol: Across the 600 to 700 repertoires, a later analysis counted 60 million to 90 million unique TCR beta chains, around 11 million of which were shared by at least two donors. Raw reads were error-corrected and collapsed into unique sequences with a nearest-neighbor algorithm that merged closely related sequences to remove PCR and sequencing errors. V, D and J gene segments were assigned by aligning CDR3 sequences to IMGT reference sequences. For a sequence to be retained, at least a six-nucleotide match to both a V gene segment and a J gene segment was required. A rearrangement was called productive if the CDR3 had no stop codons and remained in frame with V and J, and every other rearrangement was called non-productive. CDR3 was defined by IMGT convention, running from the second conserved V-encoded cysteine to the conserved J-encoded phenylalanine. The earlier analysis of a few hundred of the donors excluded any sequence lacking an unambiguous match to a single V gene segment. An earlier analysis of a few hundred of the donors called V segments functional above 56.7% productive rearrangements and segregating when the between-donor standard deviation exceeded 5%. A statistical classification framework was developed to diagnose cytomegalovirus status using the catalog of TCR beta chain sequences. In a later analysis, V and J genes were assigned by comparing TCR nucleotide sequences against IMGT/GENE-DB human TR gene sequences. The TCRdist pipeline was used in a later analysis to assign CDR3 sequences and most-parsimonious VDJ recombination scenarios. A later analysis defined each TCR beta chain by its CDR3 amino acid sequence plus V-gene family, and excluded reads lacking a unique V-gene family. A later analysis removed 550 to 700 highly shared, low-generation-probability nucleotide sequences to deal with suspected cross-contamination and a sequencing artifact. In a later analysis, a clonal expansion index for each public chain was calculated from normalized within-repertoire ranks of inferred template counts. In a later analysis, generation probabilities were computed using a VDJ recombination model fitted to out-of-frame rearrangements, and the results were checked against IGoR. Hypergeometric tests were used in a later analysis to score TCR-TCR, TCR-HLA and TCR-CMV co-occurrence, with a repertoire-size bias correction applied to the TCR pairs. False discovery rates were estimated in a later analysis by permuting HLA or CMV assignments 20 times. In a later analysis, co-occurring TCRs were grouped using DBSCAN, and TCRdist sequence similarity was added for clustering within HLA-allele-positive subsets. Co-occurrence clustering excluded repertoires with fewer than 30,000 or more than 120,000 public chains, plus five with anomalous nucleotide sharing. TCRdb's version of the immuneACCESS table is confined to in-frame rearrangements and falls short of the full clone set. An unresolved V gene accounts for under half of the shortfall where checked; the remainder is of unknown origin. For V, J and clone size, that table is used; D and trimming come from the DNA. Present in this sample are about 160,000 clones, 80% to 90% of which were seen just once. The top ten clones comprise approximately 13% of the sample.

V lost 5 bases and J lost 4 bases, and the count of bases not matched to a germline gene is 4. Per the germline V gene, MNHEY is the CDR1 and SVGAGI is the CDR2. The CDR3 runs 14 amino acids, cysteine and phenylalanine included. Only the CDR3 region is kept as DNA, spanning 42 bases read in frame from base 1. The cohort was made up of around 720 healthy bone marrow donors. All cohort members were sampled while nominally healthy, although unrecorded immune exposures were likely present. The donor was CMV seronegative and belonged to the group of 350 to 400 seronegative cohort members. Every donor gave a peripheral blood sample, and the peripheral blood mononuclear cells from that sample were used for TCR beta sequencing. The Qiagen DNeasy Blood Extraction Kit was used to extract genomic DNA from the blood cell samples. This record belongs to a study of cytomegalovirus exposure and HLA in healthy donors (dated by TCRdb to 2016 to 2017). Some background on the complete study: In an earlier analysis of some 610 of the donors, 250 to 300 Gb of sequence data and some 100 million unique TCR beta sequences from about 190 million T cells were reported. Alongside the repertoire data, information on donor age, sex, ethnicity and CMV serostatus was compiled. A later analysis re-examined previously published TCR beta repertoires from over 500 donors and added high-resolution HLA genotyping to investigate patterns of TCR occurrence. The T cell repertoires of some 670 subjects were profiled by immunosequencing and related to cytomegalovirus serostatus. A separate validation cohort of approximately 120 different subjects was used in addition to the roughly 700-subject first cohort. In an earlier analysis of roughly 580 of the donors, high-throughput TCR beta sequencing was used to judge whether each TCR beta V gene segment behaved as functional or pseudogenic. The study aimed to test whether cataloging public T cell receptors could reveal signatures of past pathogen exposure. Class I and class II HLA loci were covered by the typing at four-digit resolution. An early release covering roughly 640 HLA-typed donors comprised 250 to 350 gigabases of sequencing data and tens of millions of unique TCR sequences. On average, roughly 250,000 unique TCR beta nucleotide sequences were sequenced per donor among a few hundred genotyped donors of the cohort, with roughly a sixth of those sequences being non-productive. Rather than using new phenotypic data, the later analysis identified candidate immune exposures from TCR beta sequences and from how often those sequences occurred across donors. The number of typed donors differed by locus: roughly 629-640 for A, B, C, DRB1 and DQB1; 522 for DQA1; over 600 for DPA1; and around 450 for DPB1. The genetic ancestry cluster associated with self-reported Caucasian donors included 65% to 90% of the 350 to 500 genotyped donors. Because of strong linkage in the cohort, five DR-DQ haplotypes were treated as single units for association and clustering. The study combined high-throughput TCR immunosequencing, statistical association of individual TCRs with disease status, and machine learning to predict cytomegalovirus infection status. All discovery cohort repertoires had been generated on a single sequencing platform. In a later genetic analysis, genome-wide SNP genotypes for about 65% of the roughly 700 donors were used, and that subset was treated as a discovery cohort.

Study-level results and caveats: Some IMGT-functional V segments, including TRBV6-2 and TRBV6-3, could not be told apart with the 87-base-pair reads, so those segments were excluded. Roughly uniform sequencing depth across donors was assumed in presence/absence analyses, although this assumption may not hold. Correlated functional status among segregating V segments might be attributable to linkage disequilibrium, but an unknown experimental factor could not be ruled out. In vitro tests confirmed that a few of the cytomegalovirus-associated TCR beta chains recognize cytomegalovirus antigens. Because HLA typing was unavailable for some donors at each locus, only the typed subset was used in association tests. In this cohort, only TCR beta chains were sequenced, and detectable features were limited by the absence of alpha or paired-chain data. A further reported finding was that TCR beta sequences accurately predicted the HLA-A and HLA-B alleles for most subjects in the first cohort. In a later genetic analysis, a missense DCLRE1C variant was associated with V-gene and J-gene trimming of TCR beta chains, and the association was replicated in an independent cohort. Compared with the roughly 710-donor mean, donors in an Asian-associated ancestry cluster had fewer N-insertions in productive TCRs, according to a later genetic analysis. In both the original and validation cohorts, the classifier was reported to diagnose cytomegalovirus status with high specificity and sensitivity. A group of highly shared sequence variants was considered likely to be a technical artifact of the sequencing pipeline. An earlier analysis of approximately 540 of the donors showed that most TCR beta V segments appeared in productive rearrangements either about 87% or about 30% of the time, which broadly matched IMGT annotations. When HLA alleles, especially DR and DQ, strongly co-occurred, attributing TCR associations to individual alleles was difficult. Most CMV-associated TCR beta chains appeared to be HLA-restricted in a later analysis, and the HLA associations seemed to be driven largely by CMV exposure. Several of the top co-occurrence clusters appeared to be linked to parvovirus B19, influenza, CMV and Epstein-Barr virus, according to a later analysis. The authors suggested that the approach could potentially be generalized to other disease states and immunological phenotypes. Because counts were too low, roughly 18 rarely observed V segments, including chromosome 9 orphons, were left out of the earlier analysis of approximately 500 of the donors. Compared with equally common non-associated chains, HLA-associated TCR beta chains in a later analysis were more clonally expanded and had lower generation probabilities. Immune exposure information for the cohort was limited to CMV serostatus. Across donors, most TCR sequences were observed very rarely, whereas some public TCRs were present in many individuals. According to a later analysis, TCR association rates differed among HLA loci, with DRB1 alleles showing the most associated TCRs and HLA-C alleles showing the fewest. Specific HLA alleles were associated with 15,000 to 20,000 TCR beta sequences at a false discovery rate of 0.05 in a later analysis. The study gave a list of under 200 TCR beta chains associated with cytomegalovirus.

Rearrangement joined TRBV6-5 to TRBJ2-2, with 7 junctional bases fitting TRBD1. The origin of this receptor is a woman aged 45-65 years in good health and CMV-seronegative. The sample consisted of PBMCs. The CDR3 reads CASSTGVTTGELFF. The nucleotide sequence is TGTGCCAGCAGTACAGGGGTCACCACCGGGGAGCTGTTTTTT.